This TCR beta chain derives from a study of graft-versus-host responses after intestinal transplantation. The overall study: Each recipient received a multivisceral, liver-intestinal, or isolated intestinal graft. Every transplant recipient was induced with anti-thymocyte globulin, then maintained on tacrolimus and steroids for around 3 years.

The study's findings and limits: Present in recipient marrow, GvH clones included some that appeared first in ileum or blood. Allograft clonal ratios (graft-versus-host to host-versus-graft) were high in patients who had graft-donor T cell macrochimerism.

Turning to this clone: Its antigen is undetermined.

The CDR3 sequence is 16 residues long. The germline gives CDR1 SGHAT, CDR2 FQNNGV. V dropped 3 bases and J dropped 4; count of bases not matched to a gene: 6. Method: immunoSEQ multiplex PCR; TCRdb's copy keeps in-frame clones and lacks some. The top ten clones hold 1.4% of a sample with about 98,000 clones, roughly 83% of them seen once. The sequenced sample was PBMCs, obtained 255 days after intestinal transplant. This TCR was recovered from a human patient who received an intestinal transplant, so some T cells may come from the graft donor. The J gene is TRBJ2-5, the V gene TRBV11-2, with 12 bases matching TRBD2. CDR3 nucleotide sequence: TGTGCCAGCAGCTTCCTCCTAGCGGGGGGGCCAGAGACCCAGTACTTC. This codes for CASSFLLAGGPETQYF.